This T cell receptor beta chain was sequenced during a study of T cell changes during pregnancy in multiple sclerosis. CDR1 is MNHNS, CDR2 SASEGT, per germline. This CDR3 comprises 14 residues. V trimming: 4 bases; J trimming: 7 bases; junction bases outside the gene matches: 6. Sequencing used immunoSEQ multiplex PCR; TCRdb keeps in-frame clones, though not all of them. The table lists roughly 70,000 clones, around 94% of them singletons. The material was peripheral blood, obtained in the third trimester of pregnancy. The rearrangement joins TRBV6-1 to TRBJ1-2; 10 bases are a match to TRBD1. This clonotype was obtained from a female donor in good health, enrolled as a control in a pregnancy study. The CDR3 protein is CASSADRGTSGYTF. The CDR3 region has the DNA TGTGCCAGCAGTGCGGACAGGGGGACGTCTGGCTACACCTTC.